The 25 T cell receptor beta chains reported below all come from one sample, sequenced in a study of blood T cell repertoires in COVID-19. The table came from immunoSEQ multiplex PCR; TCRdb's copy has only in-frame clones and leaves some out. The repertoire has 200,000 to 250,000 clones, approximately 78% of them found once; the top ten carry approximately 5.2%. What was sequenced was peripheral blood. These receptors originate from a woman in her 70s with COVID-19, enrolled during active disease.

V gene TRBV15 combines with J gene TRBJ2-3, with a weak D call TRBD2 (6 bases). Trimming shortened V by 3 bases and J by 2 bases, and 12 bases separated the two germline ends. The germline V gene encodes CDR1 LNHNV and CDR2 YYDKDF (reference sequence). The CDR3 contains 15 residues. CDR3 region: CATSRVGSDTDTQYF. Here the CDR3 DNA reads TGTGCCACCAGCAGGGTCGGGAGCGACACAGATACGCAGTATTTT.

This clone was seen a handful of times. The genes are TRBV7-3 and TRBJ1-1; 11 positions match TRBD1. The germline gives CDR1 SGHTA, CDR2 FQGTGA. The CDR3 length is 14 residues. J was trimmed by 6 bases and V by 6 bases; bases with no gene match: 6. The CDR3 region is CASSWSGQGAEAFF. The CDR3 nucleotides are TGTGCCAGCAGTTGGTCGGGACAGGGGGCTGAAGCTTTCTTT.

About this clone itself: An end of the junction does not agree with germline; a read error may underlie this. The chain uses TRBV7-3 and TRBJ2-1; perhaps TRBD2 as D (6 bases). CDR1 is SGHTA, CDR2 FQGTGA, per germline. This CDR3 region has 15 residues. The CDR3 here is CASSLTRETYNEQFF. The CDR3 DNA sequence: TGTGCCAGCAGCCTAACACGGGAGACCTACAATGAGCAGTTCTTC.

Written as DNA, the CDR3 is TGTGCCTGGAGCCCGGTACTCCAACGCACTAATGAAAAACTGTTTTTT. It translates to CAWSPVLQRTNEKLFF. This rearrangement joins TRBV30 to TRBJ1-4; no reliable D call. Germline V CDR1 and CDR2: GTSNPN, SVGIG (reference sequence). The CDR3 is made up of 16 amino acids. Trimming cost V 3 bases and J 2 bases, with 16 bases left between them.

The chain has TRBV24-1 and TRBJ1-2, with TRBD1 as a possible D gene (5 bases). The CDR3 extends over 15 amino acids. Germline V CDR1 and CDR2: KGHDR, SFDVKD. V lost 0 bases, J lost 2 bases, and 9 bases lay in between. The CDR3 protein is CATSDLTTVNYGYTF. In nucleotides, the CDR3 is TGTGCCACCAGTGATTTGACGACAGTCAACTATGGCTACACCTTC.

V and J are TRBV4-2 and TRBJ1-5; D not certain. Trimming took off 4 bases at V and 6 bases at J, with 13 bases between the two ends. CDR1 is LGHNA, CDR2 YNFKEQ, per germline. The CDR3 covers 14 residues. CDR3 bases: TGTGCCAGCAGCCGGAATGCGGGTGGTCAGCCCCAGCATTTT. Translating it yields CASSRNAGGQPQHF.

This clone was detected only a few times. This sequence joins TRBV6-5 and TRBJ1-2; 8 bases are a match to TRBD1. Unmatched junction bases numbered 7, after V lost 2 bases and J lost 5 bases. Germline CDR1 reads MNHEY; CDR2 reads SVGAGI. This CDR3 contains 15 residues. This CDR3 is CASSYRADREYGYTF. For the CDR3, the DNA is TGTGCCAGCAGTTACCGGGCGGACAGGGAATATGGCTACACCTTC.

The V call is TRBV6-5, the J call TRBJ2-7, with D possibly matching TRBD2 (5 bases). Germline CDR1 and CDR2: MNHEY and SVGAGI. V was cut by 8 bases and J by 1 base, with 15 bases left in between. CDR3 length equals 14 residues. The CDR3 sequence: CASGLQTGSYEQYF. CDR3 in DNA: TGTGCCAGCGGTCTCCAAACGGGATCCTACGAGCAGTACTTC.

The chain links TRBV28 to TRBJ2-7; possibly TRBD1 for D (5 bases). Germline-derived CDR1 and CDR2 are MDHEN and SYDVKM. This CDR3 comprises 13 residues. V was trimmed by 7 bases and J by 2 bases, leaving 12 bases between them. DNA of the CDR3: TGTGCCAGCAAACGAGGCAGGGCCTACGAGCAGTACTTC. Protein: CASKRGRAYEQYF. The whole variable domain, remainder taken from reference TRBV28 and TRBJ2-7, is DVKVTQSSRYLVKRTGEKVFLECVQDMDHENMFWYRQDPGLGLRLIYFSYDVKMKEKGDIPEGYSVSREKKERFSLILESASTNQTSMYLCASKRGRAYEQYFGPGTRLTVT.

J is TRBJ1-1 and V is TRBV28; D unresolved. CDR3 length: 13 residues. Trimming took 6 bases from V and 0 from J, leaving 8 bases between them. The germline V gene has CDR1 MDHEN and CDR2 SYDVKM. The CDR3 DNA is TGTGCCAGCAGGCGAAAGTTGAACACTGAAGCTTTCTTT. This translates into CASRRKLNTEAFF.

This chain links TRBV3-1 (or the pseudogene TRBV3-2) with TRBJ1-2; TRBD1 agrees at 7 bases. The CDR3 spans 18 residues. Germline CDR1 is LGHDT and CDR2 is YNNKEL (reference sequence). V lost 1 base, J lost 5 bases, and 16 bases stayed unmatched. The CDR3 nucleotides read TGTGCCAGCAGCCAAGTCCGAAGACAGGGAAGGCGTCCTTATGGCTACACCTTC. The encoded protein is CASSQVRRQGRRPYGYTF.

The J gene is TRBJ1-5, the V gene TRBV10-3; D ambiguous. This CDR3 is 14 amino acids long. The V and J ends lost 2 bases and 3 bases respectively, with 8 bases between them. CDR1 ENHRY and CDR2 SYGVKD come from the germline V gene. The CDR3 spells CAISENTYNQPQHF. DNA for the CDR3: TGTGCCATCAGTGAGAACACGTACAATCAGCCCCAGCATTTT.

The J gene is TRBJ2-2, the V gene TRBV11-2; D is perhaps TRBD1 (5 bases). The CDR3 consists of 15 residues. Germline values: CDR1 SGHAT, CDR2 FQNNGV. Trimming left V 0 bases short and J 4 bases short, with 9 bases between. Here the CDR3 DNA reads TGTGCCAGCAGCTTAGACAGGACAAGCACCGGGGAGCTGTTTTTT. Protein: CASSLDRTSTGELFF.

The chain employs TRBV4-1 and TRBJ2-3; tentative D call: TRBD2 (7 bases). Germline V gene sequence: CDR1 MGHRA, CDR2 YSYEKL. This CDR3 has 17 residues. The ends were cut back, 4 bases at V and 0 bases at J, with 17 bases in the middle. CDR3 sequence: CASSPRGASGSTDTQYF. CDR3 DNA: TGCGCCAGCAGCCCGAGGGGGGCTAGCGGTAGCACAGATACGCAGTATTTT.

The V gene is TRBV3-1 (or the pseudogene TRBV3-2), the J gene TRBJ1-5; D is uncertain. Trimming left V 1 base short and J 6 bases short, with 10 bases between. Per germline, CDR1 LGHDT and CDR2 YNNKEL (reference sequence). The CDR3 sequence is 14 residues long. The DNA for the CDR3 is TGTGCCAGCAGCCAAGCATGGGGAGGTCAGCCCCAGCATTTT. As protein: CASSQAWGGQPQHF.

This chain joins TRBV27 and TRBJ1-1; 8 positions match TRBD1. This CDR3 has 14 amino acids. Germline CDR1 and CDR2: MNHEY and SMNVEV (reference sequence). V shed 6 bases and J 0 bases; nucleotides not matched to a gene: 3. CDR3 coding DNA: TGTGCCAGCAGCTTACAGGGGGTGAACACTGAAGCTTTCTTT. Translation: CASSLQGVNTEAFF.

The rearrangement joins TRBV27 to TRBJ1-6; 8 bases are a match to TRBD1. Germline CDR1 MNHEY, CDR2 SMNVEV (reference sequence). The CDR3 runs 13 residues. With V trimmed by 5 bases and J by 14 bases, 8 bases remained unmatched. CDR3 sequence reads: CASSPGDRPTLHF. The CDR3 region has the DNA TGTGCCAGCAGTCCAGGGGACAGGCCAACCCTCCACTTT.

DNA for the CDR3: TGTGCCAGCAGCCAAGGCTCCAGCGGTAGATACAATGAGCAGTTCTTC. Translating it yields CASSQGSSGRYNEQFF. The chain combines TRBV4-2 with TRBJ2-1, with a tentative D call TRBD2 (5 bases). The CDR3 extends over 16 amino acids. CDR1 is LGHNA and CDR2 is YNFKEQ in the germline V gene. V was pared by 1 base and J by 4 bases, with 14 bases between.

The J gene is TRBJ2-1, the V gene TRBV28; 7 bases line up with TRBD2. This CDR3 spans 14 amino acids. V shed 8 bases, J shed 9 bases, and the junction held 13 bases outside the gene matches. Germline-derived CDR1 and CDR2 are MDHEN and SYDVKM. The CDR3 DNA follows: TGTGCCAGCTCCAGCGGGATGAGAGGTGGTGAGCAGTTCTTC. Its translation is CASSSGMRGGEQFF.

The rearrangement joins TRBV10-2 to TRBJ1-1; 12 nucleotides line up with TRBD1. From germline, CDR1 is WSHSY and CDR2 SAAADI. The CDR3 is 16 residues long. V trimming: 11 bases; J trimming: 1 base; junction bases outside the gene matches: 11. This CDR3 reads CAPQGGTGGANTEAFF. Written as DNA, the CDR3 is TGCGCCCCCCAGGGAGGGACAGGGGGCGCGAACACTGAAGCTTTCTTT.

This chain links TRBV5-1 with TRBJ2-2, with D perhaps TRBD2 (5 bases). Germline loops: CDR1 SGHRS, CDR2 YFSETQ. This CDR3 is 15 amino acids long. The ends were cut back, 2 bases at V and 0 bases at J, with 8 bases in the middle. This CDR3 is CASSLAEANTGELFF. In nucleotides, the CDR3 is TGCGCCAGCAGCTTAGCGGAAGCGAACACCGGGGAGCTGTTTTTT.

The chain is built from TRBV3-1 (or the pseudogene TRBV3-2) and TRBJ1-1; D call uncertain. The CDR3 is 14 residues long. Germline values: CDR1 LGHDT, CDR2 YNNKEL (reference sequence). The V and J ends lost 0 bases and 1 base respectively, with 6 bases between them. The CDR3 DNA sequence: TGTGCCAGCAGCCAAGATTCACAGAACACTGAAGCTTTCTTT. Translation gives CASSQDSQNTEAFF.

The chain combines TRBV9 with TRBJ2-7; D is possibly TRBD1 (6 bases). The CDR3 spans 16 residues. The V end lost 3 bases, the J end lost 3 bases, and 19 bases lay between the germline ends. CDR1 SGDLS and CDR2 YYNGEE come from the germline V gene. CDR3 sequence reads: CASSASGRGSIYEQYF. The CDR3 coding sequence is TGTGCCAGCAGCGCGTCGGGCAGGGGCTCGATCTACGAGCAGTACTTC.

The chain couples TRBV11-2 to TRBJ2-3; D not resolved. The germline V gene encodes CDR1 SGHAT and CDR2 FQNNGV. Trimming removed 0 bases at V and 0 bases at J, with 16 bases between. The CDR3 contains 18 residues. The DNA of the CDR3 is TGTGCCAGCAGCTTAGATCTTTTACGGGTAACTAGCACAGATACGCAGTATTTT. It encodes CASSLDLLRVTSTDTQYF.

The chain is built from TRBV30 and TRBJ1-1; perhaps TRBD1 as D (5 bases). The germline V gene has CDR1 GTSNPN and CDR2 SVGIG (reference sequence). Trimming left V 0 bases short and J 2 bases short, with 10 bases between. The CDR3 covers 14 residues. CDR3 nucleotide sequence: TGTGCCTGGAGTGTACTAAGGGGAAACACTGAAGCTTTCTTT. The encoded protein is CAWSVLRGNTEAFF.